This is a list of T cell receptor beta chains from one sample in a study of T cells in Graves' hyperthyroidism and ophthalmopathy. MiXCR, run by TCRdb on the multiplex PCR reads, gives a single entry per CDR3 protein. The sample records 300,000 to 450,000 distinct CDR3 sequences, more than 20% being singletons. Sequencing was carried out using blood. The receptors shown here come from a man aged 45-60 years with Graves' hyperthyroidism. The CDR3 runs from the conserved cysteine through the conserved F or W. The D gene is left open where the match is weak. Clone size is stated in some rows and not others, as once, few, many or a class when expanded.

V	J	size	D	DNA	CDR3
TRBV28	TRBJ1-5	.	TRBD1	TGTGCCAGCAGTTCCGCGACAGGGCTCGGCAATCAGCCCCAGCATTTT	CASSSATGLGNQPQHF
TRBV14	TRBJ1-4	.	.	TGTGCCAGCAGCCCCGGATGGGGCATTAATGAAAAACTGTTTTTT	CASSPGWGINEKLFF
TRBV7-6	TRBJ2-2	.	TRBD2	TGTGCCAGCAGCAAAGCGGCTAGCGGAACGAACACCGGGGAGCTGTTTTTT	CASSKAASGTNTGELFF
TRBV28	TRBJ2-7	.	TRBD1	TGTGCCAGCAGTTCCCCGGGACAGGGGGCTACCTTATCCGCCTACGAGCAGTACTTC	CASSSPGQGATLSAYEQYF
TRBV19	TRBJ2-5	few	TRBD2	TGTGCCAGTAGTAACCTCAGGACTAGCGGCCAAGAGACCCAGTACTTC	CASSNLRTSGQETQYF
TRBV9	TRBJ2-2	many	.	TGTGCCAGCAGCGACGTATTGGGTGGGGAGCTGTTTTTT	CASSDVLGGELFF
TRBV20-1	TRBJ2-1	many	TRBD2	TGCAGTGCCGGGGGGGCTAGCGGAAATGAGCAGTTCTTC	CSAGGASGNEQFF
TRBV11-3	TRBJ2-7	many	.	TGTGCCAGCAGCTTAGACCACAGTAATTACGCGCAGTACTTC	CASSLDHSNYAQYF
TRBV19	TRBJ2-1	.	TRBD2	TGTGCCAGTAGCCGGACTAGCGTAGAGCAGTTCTTC	CASSRTSVEQFF
TRBV20-1	TRBJ2-7	.	.	TGCAGTGCTAGAGGACAGTCCTACGAGCAGTACTTC	CSARGQSYEQYF
TRBV11-2	TRBJ2-7	few	TRBD2	TGTGCCAGCAGCTTATTAAGTTCCGGACCGGGCGGGAGAACCAACGAGCAGTACTTC	CASSLLSSGPGGRTNEQYF
TRBV20-1	TRBJ2-7	.	.	TGCAGTGCTAGTCCAACGAGTTACTACGACCAGTACTTC	CSASPTSYYDQYF
TRBV2	TRBJ2-1	many	.	TGTGCCAGCAGCCTGGACTTCGCCAATGAGCAGTTCTTC	CASSLDFANEQFF
TRBV7-2	TRBJ1-6	few	.	TGTGCCAGCAGCTTAGGGGGTTCGTTATCCCTCCACTTT	CASSLGGSLSLHF
TRBV28	TRBJ1-5	few	.	TGTGCCAGCAGTTGGGGAGAGGGTCAGCCCCAGCATTTT	CASSWGEGQPQHF
TRBV27	TRBJ1-2	.	TRBD1	TGTGCCAGCAGTCTCAACCCCGGACAGGCTATCTATGGCTACACCTTC	CASSLNPGQAIYGYTF
TRBV12-3/TRBV12-4	TRBJ2-5	.	.	TGTGCCAGCAGTTTTTTGACCGGGGAGACCCAGTACTTC	CASSFLTGETQYF
TRBV2	TRBJ2-1	few	TRBD2	TGTGCCAGCAGTGAAGCGATAGGACTAGCTGGCCATGAGCAGTTCTTC	CASSEAIGLAGHEQFF
TRBV2	TRBJ1-5	few	.	TGTGCCAGCAGTGACTTCGATAGCAATCAGCCCCAGCATTTT	CASSDFDSNQPQHF
TRBV2	TRBJ2-3	many	.	TGTGCCAGCAGTGAATACGGCACAGATACGCAGTATTTT	CASSEYGTDTQYF
TRBV12-3/TRBV12-4	TRBJ2-1	many	TRBD2	TGTGCCAGCAGTTTAGCCGGGACTAGCGGGAATGAGCAGTTCTTC	CASSLAGTSGNEQFF
TRBV10-3	TRBJ1-2	many	.	TGTGCCATCAGTGCCGACTACAACTATGGCTACACCTTC	CAISADYNYGYTF
TRBV7-3	TRBJ2-1	many	TRBD2	TGTGCCAGCAGCCTGGCCGGGACTAGCGCTTTCAATGAGCAGTTCTTC	CASSLAGTSAFNEQFF
TRBV2	TRBJ2-7	many	.	TGTGCCAGCATGGGGGAAGGGTTTAACGAGCAGTACTTC	CASMGEGFNEQYF
TRBV28	TRBJ1-2	many	.	TGTGCCAGCAGTTTAGGGGCAGGTCTTTATGGCTACACCTTC	CASSLGAGLYGYTF
TRBV19	TRBJ2-5	.	TRBD2	TGTGCCAGTAGTCCCTGGACTAGCGGGAGTCCAGAGACCCAGTACTTC	CASSPWTSGSPETQYF
TRBV29-1	TRBJ1-2	few	TRBD1	TGCAGCGTTGAACGAATGGCAGGGGGAAAAGCTAACTATGGCTACACCTTC	CSVERMAGGKANYGYTF
TRBV9	TRBJ1-2	.	TRBD1	TGTGCCAGCAGCGTAGCGATGTCGACAGGGAAGGATGGCTACACCTTC	CASSVAMSTGKDGYTF
TRBV29-1	TRBJ1-1	.	TRBD1	TGCAGCGGTACTCCAGGGGGCGCGGACACTGAAGCTTTCTTT	CSGTPGGADTEAFF
TRBV29-1	TRBJ2-7	few	TRBD2	TGCAGCGTTACCGGGACTAGGAACAACGAGCAGTACTTC	CSVTGTRNNEQYF
TRBV29-1	TRBJ1-1	many	.	TGCAGCGTAGACAGCAGGGGCTACACTGAAGCTTTCTTT	CSVDSRGYTEAFF
TRBV9	TRBJ1-1	few	.	TGTGCCAGCAGCGTGGCCAGTGCGAACACTGAAGCTTTCTTT	CASSVASANTEAFF
TRBV6-5	TRBJ2-1	.	.	TGTGCCAGCAGTTACGATGGGACTCACAATGAGCAGTTCTTC	CASSYDGTHNEQFF
TRBV4-1	TRBJ2-7	few	.	TGCGCCAGCAGTCAACGGGACTCGAGCTCCTACGAGCAGTACTTC	CASSQRDSSSYEQYF
TRBV5-1	TRBJ1-1	many	TRBD1	TGCGCCAGCGGGACAGGGGACACTGAAGCTTTCTTT	CASGTGDTEAFF
TRBV3-1	TRBJ2-7	few	.	TGTGCCAGCAGCCAAGAGCCCACAGTCTCCTACGAGCAGTACTTC	CASSQEPTVSYEQYF
TRBV12-3/TRBV12-4	TRBJ2-5	many	.	TGTGCCAGCAGTTTATCAGGGGCAGAAGAGACCCAGTACTTC	CASSLSGAEETQYF
TRBV7-2	TRBJ2-5	once	TRBD2	TGTGCCAGCAGCTTTAGCGGGAGCCCCCAAGAGAACCAGTACTTC	CASSFSGSPQENQYF
TRBV5-6	TRBJ2-7	few	.	TGTGCCAGCAGCTTGGTAGGGAGTCCCTACGAGCAGTACTTC	CASSLVGSPYEQYF
TRBV7-9	TRBJ2-1	many	TRBD2	TGTGCCAGCAGCTTCCCAAGGCTAGCGGGAGGAGTCATCAATGAGCAGTTCTTC	CASSFPRLAGGVINEQFF
TRBV20-1	TRBJ2-3	.	.	TGCAGTGCTCGGGCTGACAGGCCAATAGTCACAGATACGCAGTATTTT	CSARADRPIVTDTQYF
TRBV6-1	TRBJ1-5	many	TRBD1	TGTGCCAGCAGTCTCAAGGGGACAGGCCTTAGCAATCAGCCCCAGCATTTT	CASSLKGTGLSNQPQHF
TRBV28	TRBJ2-5	many	TRBD1	TGTGCCAGCAGTTCCCCGACAGGGGGCCAAGAGACCCAGTACTTC	CASSSPTGGQETQYF
TRBV12-3/TRBV12-4	TRBJ2-1	.	.	TGTGCCGCAAGTGAAGGGTACAATGAGCAGTTCTTC	CAASEGYNEQFF
TRBV5-1	TRBJ2-3	few	.	TGCGCCAGCAGCTTGCCAGGGATCGGCACAGATACGCAGTATTTT	CASSLPGIGTDTQYF
TRBV6-5	TRBJ1-5	.	.	TGTGCCAGCAGTTACGTAAAAAGCGGTCAGCCCCAGCATTTT	CASSYVKSGQPQHF
TRBV7-3	TRBJ2-2	.	TRBD2	TGTGCCAGCGCAGCGGGAGGCGATGGGGAGCTGTTTTTT	CASAAGGDGELFF
TRBV6-1	TRBJ2-1	.	TRBD1	TGTGCCAGCAAAGAAATGGACAGGGGGCCTGAGCAGTTCTTC	CASKEMDRGPEQFF
TRBV6-1	TRBJ1-5	.	TRBD1	TGTGCCAGCGGCGCCGCAGGGGGCGGAGGGCAGCCCCAGCATTTT	CASGAAGGGGQPQHF
TRBV5-1	TRBJ2-1	.	TRBD2	TGCGCCAGCTCGCCTAGCGGACTAGCGGGAGACAATGAGCAGTTCTTC	CASSPSGLAGDNEQFF
TRBV10-2	TRBJ2-7	few	.	TGCGCCAGCAGTGAGCCCTCGGACATTTCCTCCTACGAGCAGTACTTC	CASSEPSDISSYEQYF
TRBV3-1	TRBJ2-1	many	TRBD1	TGTGCCAGCAGCCACGGACAGGGAAACAATGAGCAGTTCTTC	CASSHGQGNNEQFF
TRBV20-1	TRBJ2-2	.	TRBD1	TGCAGTGCTACAAATCCGGGACAGAGCAACACCGGGGAGCTGTTTTTT	CSATNPGQSNTGELFF
TRBV12-3/TRBV12-4	TRBJ2-3	many	TRBD1	TGTGCCAGCATGGGGACAGGGGGAGCAGATACGCAGTATTTT	CASMGTGGADTQYF
TRBV20-1	TRBJ1-3	.	TRBD1	TGCAGTGCTAGAGGACAGGGGGTCCGCTCTGGAAACACCATATATTTT	CSARGQGVRSGNTIYF
TRBV19	TRBJ2-3	few	TRBD1	TGTGCCAGTAGTAAGGGGGCCGGAAGCACAGATACGCAGTATTTT	CASSKGAGSTDTQYF
TRBV11-2	TRBJ1-1	many	.	TGTGCCAGCAGCTCGACCATTGGCACTGAAGCTTTCTTT	CASSSTIGTEAFF